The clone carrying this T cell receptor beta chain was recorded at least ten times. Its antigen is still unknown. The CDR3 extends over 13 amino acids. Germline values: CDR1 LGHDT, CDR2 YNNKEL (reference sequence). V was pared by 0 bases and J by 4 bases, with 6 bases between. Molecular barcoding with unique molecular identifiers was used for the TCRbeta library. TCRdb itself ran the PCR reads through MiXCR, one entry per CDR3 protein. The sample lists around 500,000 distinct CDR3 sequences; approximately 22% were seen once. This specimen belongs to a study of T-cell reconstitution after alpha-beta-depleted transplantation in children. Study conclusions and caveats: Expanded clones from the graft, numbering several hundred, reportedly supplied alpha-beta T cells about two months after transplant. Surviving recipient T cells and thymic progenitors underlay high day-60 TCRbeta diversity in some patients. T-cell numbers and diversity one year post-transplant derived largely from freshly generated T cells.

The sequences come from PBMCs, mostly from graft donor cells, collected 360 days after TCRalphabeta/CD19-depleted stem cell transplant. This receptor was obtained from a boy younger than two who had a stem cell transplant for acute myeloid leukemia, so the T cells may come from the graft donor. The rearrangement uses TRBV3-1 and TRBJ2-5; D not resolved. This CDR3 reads CASSQDGVETQYF. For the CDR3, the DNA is TGTGCCAGCAGCCAAGATGGGGTAGAGACCCAGTACTTC.